Following are 31 T cell receptor beta chains from one sample sequenced in a study of blood T cell repertoires in COVID-19. The protocol was immunoSEQ multiplex PCR, while the TCRdb copy is restricted to in-frame clones and leaves out a portion. Among some 250,000 clones listed, about 84% were seen once. The specimen sequenced was peripheral blood. These receptors were obtained from a man older than 75 with acute or convalescent COVID-19.

The chain employs TRBV27 and TRBJ2-7; 8 bases line up with TRBD2. The CDR3 is 14 residues long. Trimming at V came to 6 bases and at J to 0 bases, leaving 4 bases not matched to a gene. Germline CDR1 MNHEY, CDR2 SMNVEV (reference sequence). The DNA for the CDR3 is TGTGCCAGCAGCTCTAGCGGGCGCTCCTACGAGCAGTACTTC. Encoded protein: CASSSSGRSYEQYF.

The chain recombines TRBV19 with TRBJ2-7; 11 bases agree with TRBD2. This CDR3 has 16 residues. Trimming at V came to 5 bases and at J to 2 bases, leaving 8 bases not matched to a gene. Germline V lookup: CDR1 LNHDA, CDR2 SQIVND (reference sequence). Here the CDR3 reads CASSAGTGLAAYEQYF. The CDR3 DNA is TGTGCCAGTAGTGCCGGTACGGGACTAGCGGCCTACGAGCAGTACTTC.

The chain couples TRBV5-4 to TRBJ2-7, with 7 bases matching TRBD1. Per germline, CDR1 SGHNT and CDR2 YYREEE (reference sequence). This CDR3 has 16 residues. Trimming cost V 6 bases and J 7 bases; bases outside gene matches: 19. The CDR3 sequence is CASTIGTVPSVGEQYF. The CDR3, as DNA: TGTGCCAGCACCATCGGGACAGTCCCCAGCGTTGGGGAGCAGTACTTC.

This chain joins TRBV6-5 and TRBJ1-2; TRBD1 agrees at 7 bases. The CDR3 spans 14 residues. The trim removed 5 bases at V and 6 bases at J, leaving 9 bases unmatched. Germline V gene data show CDR1 as MNHEY and CDR2 as SVGAGI. The CDR3 loop reads CASSQRGPSDGYTF. The CDR3 DNA is TGTGCCAGCAGTCAGAGGGGGCCTTCGGATGGCTACACCTTC.

The rearrangement links TRBV6-5 to TRBJ2-1, with D perhaps matching TRBD2 (6 bases). The CDR3 sequence is 14 residues long. Trimming took 4 bases from V and 2 from J, leaving 9 bases between them. Germline lookup yields CDR1 MNHEY and CDR2 SVGAGI. The CDR3 DNA is TGTGCCAGCAGTTGGGGAGGCCCCTACAATGAGCAGTTCTTC. Translating gives CASSWGGPYNEQFF.

The sample holds one count of this clone. The rearrangement uses TRBV2 and TRBJ1-5; TRBD1 aligns across 8 bases. The CDR3 consists of 17 residues. V trimming: 11 bases; J trimming: 3 bases; junction bases outside the gene matches: 18. CDR1 is SNHLY, CDR2 FYNNEI, per germline. CDR3 protein: CASVGGQGAIPNQPQHF. The CDR3 region has the DNA TGTGCCTCCGTTGGAGGGCAGGGGGCTATTCCCAATCAGCCCCAGCATTTT. The whole variable domain, remainder taken from reference TRBV2 and TRBJ1-5, is EPEVTQTPSHQVTQMGQEVILRCVPISNHLYFYWYRQILGQKVEFLVSFYNNEISEKSEIFDDQFSVERPDGSNFTLKIRSTKLEDSAMYFCASVGGQGAIPNQPQHFGDGTRLSIL.

The CDR3 sequence: CSVGQGTDTQYF. In DNA form, the CDR3 reads TGCAGCGTTGGACAGGGTACAGATACGCAGTATTTT. The chain recombines TRBV29-1 with TRBJ2-3, with 7 bases identical to TRBD1. V shed 4 bases, J shed 3 bases, and the junction held 1 base outside the gene matches. CDR3 length: 12 residues. Germline CDR1 SQVTM, CDR2 ANQGSEA.

The chain uses TRBV5-1 and TRBJ1-2; possible D gene TRBD1, 5 bases. V was trimmed by 0 bases and J by 6 bases, leaving 12 bases between them. Germline CDR1 is SGHRS and CDR2 is YFSETQ. The CDR3 totals 14 residues. The CDR3 DNA reads TGCGCCAGCAGCTTGGAGGCAGGGAAGAATGGCTACACCTTC. Translated, it gives CASSLEAGKNGYTF.

V usage is TRBV13 and J usage is TRBJ2-2; D is uncertain. The ends were cut back, 6 bases at V and 2 bases at J, with 10 bases in the middle. Germline CDR1 is PRHDT and CDR2 is FYEKMQ (reference sequence). The CDR3 consists of 14 residues. CDR3 amino acids: CASRGRVNTGELFF. CDR3 nucleotides: TGTGCCAGCAGGGGCAGAGTTAACACCGGGGAGCTGTTTTTT.

The chain joins TRBV7-9 to TRBJ1-2, with D perhaps matching TRBD1 (5 bases). V lost 5 bases and J lost 7, with 17 bases in between. Germline assignment: CDR1 SEHNR and CDR2 FQNEAQ (reference sequence). The CDR3 runs 14 residues. CDR3 DNA: TGTGCCAGCAGCCACAGCTCGCAGGGCGGTGGCTACACCTTC. This encodes CASSHSSQGGGYTF.

The chain recombines TRBV4-2 with TRBJ2-1; 7 bases are a match to TRBD2. CDR3 length: 15 residues. Germline V CDR1 and CDR2: LGHNA, YNFKEQ. Losses at the gene ends were 3 bases for V and 7 bases for J; bases not matched to a gene: 9. The CDR3 loop is CASSQAGDPINEQFF. CDR3 nucleotides: TGTGCCAGCAGCCAGGCGGGAGACCCTATTAATGAGCAGTTCTTC.

The CDR3 DNA is TGTGCCAGCAGCTTAGCGGGGGGGCCACCCGGGGAGCTGTTTTTT. Amino acid sequence: CASSLAGGPPGELFF. The chain employs TRBV11-2 and TRBJ2-2, with 8 bases that match TRBD2. V trimming: 1 base; J trimming: 6 bases; junction bases outside the gene matches: 4. The CDR3 totals 15 residues. The germline gives CDR1 SGHAT, CDR2 FQNNGV.

The gene calls are TRBV19 and TRBJ1-1; 7 bases match TRBD1. Per germline, CDR1 LNHDA and CDR2 SQIVND (reference sequence). V was clipped by 5 bases and J by 5 bases; unmatched bases: 5. This CDR3 has 13 residues. The CDR3 DNA sequence: TGTGCCAGTAGTCAGAAGGGGGCTACTGAAGCTTTCTTT. Amino acids: CASSQKGATEAFF. Using reference TRBV19 and TRBJ1-1 for the parts outside the CDR3, the full variable domain is DGGITQSPKYLFRKEGQNVTLSCEQNLNHDAMYWYRQDPGQGLRLIYYSQIVNDFQKGDIAEGYSVSREKKESFPLTVTSAQKNPTAFYLCASSQKGATEAFFGQGTRLTVV.

V and J are TRBV7-3 and TRBJ1-4; a possible D gene is TRBD1 (5 bases). Germline CDR1 reads SGHTA; CDR2 reads FQGTGA. CDR3 length: 15 amino acids. V was shortened by 5 bases and J by 7 bases, with 17 bases between the two germline ends. The CDR3 loop is CASSPSGGRGEKLFF. The CDR3 nucleotides are TGTGCCAGCAGCCCCTCGGGCGGAAGGGGTGAAAAACTGTTTTTT.

V gene TRBV7-9 combines with J gene TRBJ1-6; D is possibly TRBD1 (6 bases). Looked up from germline, CDR1 is SEHNR and CDR2 is FQNEAQ (reference sequence). This CDR3 is built from 17 residues. With 1 base removed from V and 4 bases from J, the gap between germline ends came to 14 bases. The CDR3 region has the DNA TGTGCCAGCAGCTTAGACCTCACAGGGACATATAATTCACCCCTCCACTTT. As protein: CASSLDLTGTYNSPLHF.

The chain joins TRBV18 to TRBJ2-2, with 8 bases identical to TRBD1. The CDR3 runs 14 residues. Germline CDR1 is KGHSH and CDR2 is LQKENI. Losses at the gene ends were 2 bases for V and 5 bases for J; bases not matched to a gene: 1. In DNA form, the CDR3 reads TGTGCCAGCTCACCAAGGACAGGGACCGGGGAGCTGTTTTTT. Protein product: CASSPRTGTGELFF.

This chain joins TRBV12-3 or TRBV12-4 and TRBJ2-1; a weak D match, TRBD2 (7 bases). V lost 2 bases and J lost 10, with 12 bases in between. This CDR3 is built from 13 residues. The CDR3, as DNA: TGTGCCAGCAGTTTAAGGGGGGGTCAGGAGCAGTTCTTC. Translating gives CASSLRGGQEQFF.

The chain combines TRBV5-4 with TRBJ2-7; 7 nucleotides agree with TRBD2. The CDR3 loop spans 16 amino acids. Germline loops: CDR1 SGHNT, CDR2 YYREEE (reference sequence). V was clipped by 1 base and J by 4 bases; unmatched bases: 11. This chain's CDR3 is CASSLNGGSAVYEQYF. CDR3 in DNA: TGTGCCAGCAGCTTGAATGGCGGGAGTGCAGTATACGAGCAGTACTTC.

This clone was picked up one time. This sequence joins TRBV13 and TRBJ1-1; D remains unclear. Germline V gene data show CDR1 as PRHDT and CDR2 as FYEKMQ (reference sequence). The CDR3 runs 12 residues. V lost 4 bases and J lost 4, with 7 bases in between. Written as DNA, the CDR3 is TGTGCCAGCAGCTGGACTGTCACTGAAGCTTTCTTT. It is translated as CASSWTVTEAFF.

The chain carries TRBV3-1 (or the pseudogene TRBV3-2) and TRBJ1-1; D might be TRBD1 (5 bases). Germline loops: CDR1 LGHDT, CDR2 YNNKEL (reference sequence). Trimming removed 5 bases from V and 1 base from J, with 14 bases in between. This CDR3 comprises 15 residues. The CDR3: CASSLAAGRNTEAFF. CDR3 bases: TGTGCCAGCAGCTTAGCGGCGGGACGGAACACTGAAGCTTTCTTT.

This chain's CDR3 is CASSWSAGMNTEAFF. CDR3 DNA sequence: TGTGCCAGCAGCTGGAGTGCGGGGATGAACACTGAAGCTTTCTTT. The genes are TRBV5-4 and TRBJ1-1; D uncertain. V lost 3 bases and J lost 0, with 12 bases in between. CDR1 is SGHNT, CDR2 YYREEE, per germline (reference sequence). The CDR3 is 15 residues long.

V is TRBV19 and J is TRBJ1-2; 7 nucleotides match TRBD1. This CDR3 is built from 15 residues. V dropped 5 bases and J dropped 5; count of bases not matched to a gene: 11. CDR1 and CDR2 (germline): LNHDA, SQIVND (reference sequence). The CDR3 nucleotides are TGTGCCAGTAGTTCCTTGACAGGGATAGAGTATGGCTACACCTTC. It is translated as CASSSLTGIEYGYTF.

The chain joins TRBV2 to TRBJ2-3; TRBD2 matches at 7 bases. The CDR3 extends over 14 amino acids. Looked up from germline, CDR1 is SNHLY and CDR2 is FYNNEI. V dropped 3 bases and J dropped 5; count of bases not matched to a gene: 5. Here the CDR3 DNA reads TGTGCCAGCAGTGAGGTAGCGGGTGGAGATACGCAGTATTTT. Residues: CASSEVAGGDTQYF.

The CDR3 spells CASSSGQGAGEAFF. The CDR3 DNA reads TGTGCCAGCAGCTCCGGACAGGGGGCGGGGGAAGCTTTCTTT. The gene calls are TRBV11-3 and TRBJ1-1; TRBD1 agrees at 11 bases. The junction had 6 bases not matched to a gene; V was cut back by 4 bases and J by 8 bases. Per germline, CDR1 SGHNT and CDR2 YENEEA. CDR3 length: 14 residues. Supplemented by reference TRBV11-3 and TRBJ1-1, the full variable domain reads EAGVVQSPRYKIIEKKQPVAFWCNPISGHNTLYWYLQNLGQGPELLIRYENEEAVDDSQLPKDRFSAERLKGVDSTLKIQPAELGDSAVYLCASSSGQGAGEAFFGQGTRLTVV.

The V and J genes are TRBV11-2 and TRBJ2-3; D is unclear. The CDR3 has 15 amino acids. Trimming took off 2 bases at V and 5 bases at J, with 14 bases between the two ends. CDR1 is SGHAT and CDR2 is FQNNGV in the germline V gene. The CDR3 region is CASSLLNMAVDTQYF. CDR3 nucleotides: TGTGCCAGCAGCTTATTGAATATGGCCGTAGATACGCAGTATTTT. Full variable domain (missing parts from reference TRBV11-2 and TRBJ2-3): EAGVAQSPRYKIIEKRQSVAFWCNPISGHATLYWYQQILGQGPKLLIQFQNNGVVDDSQLPKDRFSAERLKGVDSTLKIQPAKLEDSAVYLCASSLLNMAVDTQYFGPGTRLTVL.

The V gene is TRBV2, the J gene TRBJ1-2, with no clear D. Trimming took 0 bases from V and 7 from J, leaving 21 bases between them. CDR3 length: 17 amino acids. Germline V gene sequence: CDR1 SNHLY, CDR2 FYNNEI. CDR3 sequence (DNA): TGTGCCAGCAGTGAAGCCCATCCATCGGGGTATTCCTTTGGCTACACCTTC. Protein product: CASSEAHPSGYSFGYTF.

The rearrangement uses TRBV12-1 and TRBJ2-1; the D call in the table, TRBD1, was not verified against the DNA. TRBV12-1 is classified as a pseudogene. The CDR3 is 16 amino acids. CDR3 sequence (DNA): TGTGCCAGCAGCGGCCGGGACAGGCTTGTCTACAATGAGCAGTTCTTC. It specifies CASSGRDRLVYNEQFF.

This chain connects TRBV5-5 to TRBJ1-3; D possibly corresponds to TRBD1 (6 bases). The CDR3 runs 15 residues. CDR1 and CDR2 (germline): SGHKS, YYEKEE (reference sequence). Deletions cut 0 bases from V and 2 bases from J, with 9 bases between. CDR3 in amino acids: CASSLGSGAGNTIYF. The CDR3 nucleotides are TGTGCCAGCAGCTTGGGGTCAGGGGCTGGAAACACCATATATTTT.

The rearrangement links TRBV9 to TRBJ2-5, with D hard to call. Trimming stripped 8 bases from V and 3 bases from J, with 14 bases between. The CDR3 covers 13 residues. Germline V gives CDR1 SGDLS, CDR2 YYNGEE. DNA of the CDR3: TGTGCCAGTTCGGTTCTAAGCGAAGAGACCCAGTACTTC. Translation gives CASSVLSEETQYF.

The CDR3 sequence is CASSLPGSTNEKLFF. CDR3 in DNA: TGTGCCAGCAGTCTTCCAGGCTCGACTAATGAAAAACTGTTTTTT. The chain joins TRBV28 to TRBJ1-4; D is ambiguous. From germline, CDR1 is MDHEN and CDR2 SYDVKM. The CDR3 is 15 amino acids. V lost 5 bases, J lost 2 bases, and 12 bases lay in between.

The gene calls are TRBV5-8 and TRBJ2-5; D unresolved. The CDR3 consists of 13 residues. Germline CDR1 is SGHTS and CDR2 is YDEGEE. V lost 0 bases and J 5 bases, leaving 8 bases between the germline ends. In DNA form, the CDR3 reads TGTGCCAGCAGCTTGGTTTTTCGGGAGACCCAGTACTTC. Translated: CASSLVFRETQYF.